This entry is about one TCR beta chain. Its antigen is still unknown. Base qualities are missing; no much larger clone stands one base away. This entry belongs to a study of blood T cell repertoires in COVID-19 (dated by TCRdb to about 2020). For the wider study: Collaborator samples came from the United States, Italy and Spain and covered acute and convalescent phases of COVID-19. The material from the prospective study consisted of cDNA or gDNA derived from T cells, B-cell-depleted T cells, or PBMCs. Deeply sampled blood TCRbeta repertoires from subjects exposed to, actively infected with, or recovered from COVID-19 were included in the dataset. The repertoires were released in a freely available public database meant as a resource for research on the immune response to SARS-CoV-2. Samples were obtained from the ongoing ImmuneRACE study (first 160 participants) and from some 1,300 subjects provided by 6 global collaborators. A de-identified subject ID, COVID-19 status, age in years and sex were almost always included in the sample metadata. Where available, HLA class I and class II types were obtained from metadata supplied by the sample provider rather than from assay-based typing.

TCRbeta CDR3 regions were amplified from genomic DNA using the immunoSEQ Assay, a bias-controlled multiplex PCR. The paper's processing steps were these. Nucleated cell counts per sample were estimated from amplification of reference gene primers within the assay. Sequence reads were collapsed and filtered to measure the absolute abundance of every unique TCRbeta CDR3 rearrangement. For each sample, productive Simpson clonality was calculated as the square root of Simpson's diversity index across productive rearrangements. TCRdb re-hosts the immuneACCESS table, in-frame sequences only. Its copies lack some clones; in the studies checked, an unresolved V gene accounts for under half of them, and the cause for the rest is not known. Clonal size and the V and J genes are those of that table, whereas D and trimming came from the DNA. Across this sample there are around 280,000 clones, with more than 85% seen only once. Together, the top ten hold roughly 1.3% of the sample.

The paper's findings and limits, for the study overall: The quantity of clinical and demographic metadata differed by source and by participant and was supplied without curation.

Each collaborating institution followed its own protocols to collect whole blood in K2EDTA tubes. Collaborator samples were shipped for TCRbeta analysis as frozen whole blood, isolated PBMCs, or DNA extracted from either sample type. The sample comprised peripheral blood. The TCR was taken from a man aged 65 to 79 with acute or convalescent COVID-19.

The DNA is as follows: TGTGCCAGCAGCCCGGTAGGGGGGGGGTACCAAGAGACCCAGTACTTC. Translated, it gives CASSPVGGGYQETQYF. Rearrangement joined TRBV3-1 (or the pseudogene TRBV3-2) to TRBJ2-5, with a weak D call of TRBD2 (7 bases match). The V and J ends are trimmed by 4 bases and 0 bases, leaving 15 bases between them. CDR1 is given as LGHDT and CDR2 as YNNKEL, both from the germline V gene (reference sequence). The CDR3 sequence holds 16 residues, the cysteine and phenylalanine included. The sequence is cut down to CDR3 DNA, 48 bases in frame from base 1.